The TCR beta chain under discussion was sequenced for a study of blood T cells in healthy people across ages. The CDR3 runs 15 residues. CDR1 and CDR2 from the germline V gene are MNHEY and SMNVEV (reference sequence). Trimming took 5 bases from V and 0 from J; bases not matched to a gene: 6. Combining a sample-barcoded 5' primer with a J-beta primer mix, a second PCR ran for roughly 6 to 11 cycles. TCRdb ran MiXCR on the 5' RACE reads and lists one entry per CDR3 protein. The table lists hundreds of thousands of distinct CDR3 sequences, about 48% of them singletons. Sequencing was done on a sample of blood. This sequence was found in a man younger than 40 in good health. The rearrangement links TRBV27 to TRBJ2-7; 8 positions agree with TRBD1. This chain's CDR3 is CASSTRTGSSYEQYF. For the CDR3, the DNA is TGTGCCAGCAGTACCCGGACAGGGTCCTCCTACGAGCAGTACTTC.